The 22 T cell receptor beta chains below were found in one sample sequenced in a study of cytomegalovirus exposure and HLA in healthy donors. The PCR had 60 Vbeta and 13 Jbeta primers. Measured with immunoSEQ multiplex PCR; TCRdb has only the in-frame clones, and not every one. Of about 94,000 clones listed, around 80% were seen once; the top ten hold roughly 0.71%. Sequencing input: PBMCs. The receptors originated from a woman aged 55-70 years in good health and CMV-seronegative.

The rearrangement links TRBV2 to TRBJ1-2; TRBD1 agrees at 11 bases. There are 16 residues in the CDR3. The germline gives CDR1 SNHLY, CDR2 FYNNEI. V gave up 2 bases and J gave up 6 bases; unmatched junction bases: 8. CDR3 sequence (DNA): TGTGCCAGCAGTGAATATAGGACAGGGGGCTTGAATGGCTACACCTTC. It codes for CASSEYRTGGLNGYTF. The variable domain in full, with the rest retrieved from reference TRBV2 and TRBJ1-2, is EPEVTQTPSHQVTQMGQEVILRCVPISNHLYFYWYRQILGQKVEFLVSFYNNEISEKSEIFDDQFSVERPDGSNFTLKIRSTKLEDSAMYFCASSEYRTGGLNGYTFGSGTRLTVV.

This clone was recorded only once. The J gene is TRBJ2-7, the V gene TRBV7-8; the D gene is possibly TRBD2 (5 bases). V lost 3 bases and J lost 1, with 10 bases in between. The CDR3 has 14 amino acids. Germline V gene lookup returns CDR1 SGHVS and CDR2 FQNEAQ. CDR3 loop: CASSLEGGSYEQYF. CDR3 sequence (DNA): TGTGCCAGCAGCTTGGAAGGAGGATCCTACGAGCAGTACTTC.

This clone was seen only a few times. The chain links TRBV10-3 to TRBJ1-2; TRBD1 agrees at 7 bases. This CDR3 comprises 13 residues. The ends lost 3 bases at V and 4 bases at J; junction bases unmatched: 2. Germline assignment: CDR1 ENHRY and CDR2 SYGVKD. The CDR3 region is CAISENRGYGYTF. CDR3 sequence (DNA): TGTGCCATCAGTGAAAACAGGGGCTATGGCTACACCTTC.

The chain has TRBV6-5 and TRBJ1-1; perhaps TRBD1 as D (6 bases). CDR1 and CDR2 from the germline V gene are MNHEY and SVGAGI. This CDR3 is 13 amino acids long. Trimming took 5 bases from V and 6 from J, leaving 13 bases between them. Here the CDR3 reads CASSLREGAEAFF. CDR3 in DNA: TGTGCCAGCAGTCTGAGGGAGGGGGCTGAAGCTTTCTTT.

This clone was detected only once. The DNA for the CDR3 is TGTGCCAGCAGTGGAGGGGGAAGCAATCAGCCCCAGCATTTT. Its protein is CASSGGGSNQPQHF. This chain joins TRBV6-1 and TRBJ1-5; D is possibly TRBD1 (6 bases). The CDR3 is made up of 14 amino acids. Germline V gene data show CDR1 as MNHNS and CDR2 as SASEGT. The germline V and J ends were trimmed by 4 bases and 1 base, with 8 bases remaining between them.

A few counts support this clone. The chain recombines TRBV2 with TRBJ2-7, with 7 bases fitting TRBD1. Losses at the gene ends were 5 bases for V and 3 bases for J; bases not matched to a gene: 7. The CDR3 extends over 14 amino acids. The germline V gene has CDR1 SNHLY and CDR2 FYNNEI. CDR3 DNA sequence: TGTGCCAGCAGTTTTCAAGGGGGCTTCTACGAGCAGTACTTC. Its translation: CASSFQGGFYEQYF.

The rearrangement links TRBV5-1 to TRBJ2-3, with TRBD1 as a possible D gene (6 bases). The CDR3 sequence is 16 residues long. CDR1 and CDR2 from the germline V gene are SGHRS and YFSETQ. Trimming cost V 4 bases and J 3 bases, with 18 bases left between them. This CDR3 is CASSQGGDRLTDTQYF. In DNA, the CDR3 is TGCGCCAGCAGCCAAGGGGGAGACAGGTTGACAGATACGCAGTATTTT. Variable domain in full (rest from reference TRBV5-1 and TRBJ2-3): KAGVTQTPRYLIKTRGQQVTLSCSPISGHRSVSWYQQTPGQGLQFLFEYFSETQRNKGNFPGRFSGRQFSNSRSEMNVSTLELGDSALYLCASSQGGDRLTDTQYFGPGTRLTVL.

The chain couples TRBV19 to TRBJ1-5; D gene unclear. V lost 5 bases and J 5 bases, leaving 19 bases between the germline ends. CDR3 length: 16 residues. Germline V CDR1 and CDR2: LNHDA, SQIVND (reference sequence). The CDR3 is CASSVPGPRVHQPQHF. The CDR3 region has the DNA TGTGCCAGTAGTGTCCCGGGCCCGAGGGTCCATCAGCCCCAGCATTTT.

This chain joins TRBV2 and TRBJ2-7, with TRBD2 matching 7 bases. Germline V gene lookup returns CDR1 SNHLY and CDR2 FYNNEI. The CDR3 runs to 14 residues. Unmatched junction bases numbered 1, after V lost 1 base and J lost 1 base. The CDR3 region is CASSEDGGSYEQYF. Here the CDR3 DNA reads TGTGCCAGCAGTGAAGACGGGGGGTCCTACGAGCAGTACTTC.

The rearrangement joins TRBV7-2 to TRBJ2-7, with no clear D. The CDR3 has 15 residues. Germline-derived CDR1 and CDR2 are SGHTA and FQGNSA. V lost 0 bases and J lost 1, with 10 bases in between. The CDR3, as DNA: TGTGCCAGCAGCTTAGCTTTGGGCCTATCCTACGAGCAGTACTTC. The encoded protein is CASSLALGLSYEQYF.

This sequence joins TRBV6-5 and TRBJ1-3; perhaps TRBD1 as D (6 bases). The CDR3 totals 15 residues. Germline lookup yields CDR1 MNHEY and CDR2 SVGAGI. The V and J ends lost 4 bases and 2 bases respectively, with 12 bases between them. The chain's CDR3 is CASSSQTGAGNTIYF. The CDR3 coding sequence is TGTGCCAGCAGTTCCCAGACAGGAGCTGGAAACACCATATATTTT.

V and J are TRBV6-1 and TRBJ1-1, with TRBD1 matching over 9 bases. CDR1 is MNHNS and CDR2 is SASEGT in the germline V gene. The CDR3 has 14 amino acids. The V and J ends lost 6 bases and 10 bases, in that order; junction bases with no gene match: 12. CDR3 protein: CASRSRDRVAAAFF. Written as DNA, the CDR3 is TGTGCCAGCAGGAGTCGGGACAGGGTGGCCGCAGCTTTCTTT.

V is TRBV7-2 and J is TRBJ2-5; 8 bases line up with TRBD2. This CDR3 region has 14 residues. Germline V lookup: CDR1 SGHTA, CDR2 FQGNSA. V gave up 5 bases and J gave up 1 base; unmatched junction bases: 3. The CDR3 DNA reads TGTGCCAGCAGCAAGCGGGGGCCCCAAGAGACCCAGTACTTC. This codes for CASSKRGPQETQYF.

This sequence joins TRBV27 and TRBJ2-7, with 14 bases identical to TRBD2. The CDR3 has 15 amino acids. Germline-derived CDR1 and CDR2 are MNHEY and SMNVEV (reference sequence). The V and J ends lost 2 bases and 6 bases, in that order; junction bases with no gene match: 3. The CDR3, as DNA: TGTGCCAGCAGTTTAAATGGACTAGCGGGGGGCGAGCAGTACTTC. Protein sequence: CASSLNGLAGGEQYF.

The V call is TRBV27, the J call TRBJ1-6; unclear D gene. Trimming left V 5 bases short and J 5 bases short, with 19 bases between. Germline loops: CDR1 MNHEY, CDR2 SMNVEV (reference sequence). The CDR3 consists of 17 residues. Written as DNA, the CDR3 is TGTGCCAGCAGTGACCACGATCGTAGGAGGGATAATTCACCCCTCCACTTT. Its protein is CASSDHDRRRDNSPLHF.

CDR3 in amino acids: CAIRADRDNEKLFF. The CDR3 nucleotides read TGTGCCATCAGAGCGGACAGGGATAATGAAAAACTGTTTTTT. The rearrangement joins TRBV10-3 to TRBJ1-4, with 8 bases lining up with TRBD1. The CDR3 loop spans 14 amino acids. Per the germline V gene, CDR1 is ENHRY and CDR2 is SYGVKD. V was clipped by 6 bases and J by 4 bases; unmatched bases: 4.

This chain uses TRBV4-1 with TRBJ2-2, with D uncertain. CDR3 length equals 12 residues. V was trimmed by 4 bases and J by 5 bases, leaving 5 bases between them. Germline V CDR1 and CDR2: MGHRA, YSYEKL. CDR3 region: CASSRRTGELFF. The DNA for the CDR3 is TGCGCCAGCAGCCGGCGGACCGGGGAGCTGTTTTTT.

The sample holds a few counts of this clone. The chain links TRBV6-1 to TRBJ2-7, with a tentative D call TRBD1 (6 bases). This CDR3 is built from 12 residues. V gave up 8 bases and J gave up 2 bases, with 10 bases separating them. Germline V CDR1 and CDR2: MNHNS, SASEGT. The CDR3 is CASPGAAYEQYF. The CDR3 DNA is TGTGCCAGCCCAGGGGCCGCCTACGAGCAGTACTTC.

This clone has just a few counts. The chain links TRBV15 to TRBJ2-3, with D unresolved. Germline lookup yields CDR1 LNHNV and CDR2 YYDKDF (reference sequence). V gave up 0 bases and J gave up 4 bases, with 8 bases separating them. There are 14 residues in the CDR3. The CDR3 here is CATSRERQPDTQYF. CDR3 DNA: TGTGCCACCAGCAGAGAGCGGCAGCCAGATACGCAGTATTTT.

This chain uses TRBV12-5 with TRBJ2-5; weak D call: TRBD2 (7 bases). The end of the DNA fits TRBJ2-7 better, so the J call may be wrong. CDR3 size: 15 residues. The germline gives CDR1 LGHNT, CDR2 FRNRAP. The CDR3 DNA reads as TGTGCTAGTGGGGCCCGGCGGGGGCGTCTTTACGAGCAGTACTTC. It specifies CASGARRGRLYEQYF.

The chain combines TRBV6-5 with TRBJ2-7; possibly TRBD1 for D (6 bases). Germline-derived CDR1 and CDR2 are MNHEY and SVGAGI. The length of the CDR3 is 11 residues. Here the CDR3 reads CVTGRGHEQYF. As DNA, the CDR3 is TGTGTCACGGGCAGGGGACACGAGCAGTACTTC.

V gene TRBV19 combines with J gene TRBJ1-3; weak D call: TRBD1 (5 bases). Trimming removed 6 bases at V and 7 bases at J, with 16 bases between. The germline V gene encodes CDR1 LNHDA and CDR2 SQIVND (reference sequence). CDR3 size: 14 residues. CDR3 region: CASSHQGRTNTIYF. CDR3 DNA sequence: TGTGCCAGTAGCCACCAGGGTCGTACGAACACCATATATTTT.